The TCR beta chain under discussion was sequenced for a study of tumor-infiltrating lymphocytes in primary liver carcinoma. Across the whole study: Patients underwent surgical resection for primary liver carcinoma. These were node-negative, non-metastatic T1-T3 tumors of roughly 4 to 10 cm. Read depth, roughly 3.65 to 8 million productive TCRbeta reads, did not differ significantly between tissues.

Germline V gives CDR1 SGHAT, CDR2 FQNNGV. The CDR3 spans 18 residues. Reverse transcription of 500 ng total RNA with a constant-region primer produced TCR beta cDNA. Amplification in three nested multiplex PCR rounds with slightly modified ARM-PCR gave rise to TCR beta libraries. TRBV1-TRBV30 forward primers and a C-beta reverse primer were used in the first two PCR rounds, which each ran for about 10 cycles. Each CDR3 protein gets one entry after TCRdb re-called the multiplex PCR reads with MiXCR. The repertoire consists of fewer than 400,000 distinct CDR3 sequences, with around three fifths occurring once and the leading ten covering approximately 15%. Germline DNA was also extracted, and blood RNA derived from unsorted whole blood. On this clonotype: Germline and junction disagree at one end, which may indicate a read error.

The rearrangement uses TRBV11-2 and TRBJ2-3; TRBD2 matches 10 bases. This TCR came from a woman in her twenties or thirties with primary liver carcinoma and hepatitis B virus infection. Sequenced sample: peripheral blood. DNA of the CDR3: TGTGCCAGCATGCCTACTAGCGGGAATTTAATTGGGACAGATATGCAGTATTTT. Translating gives CASMPTSGNLIGTDMQYF.